This T cell receptor beta chain originates from a study of T cells in Graves' hyperthyroidism and ophthalmopathy. Researchers took RNA transcripts and amplified the TCR beta CDR3 regions from them. The HTBI primer set was used in a first-round RT-PCR of the TCR CDR3. One entry per CDR3 protein results from TCRdb running MiXCR on the multiplex PCR reads. Among about 540,000 distinct CDR3 sequences listed, 40% to 55% were seen once. The CDR3 sequence is 15 residues long. The V and J ends lost 10 bases and 3 bases, in that order; junction bases with no gene match: 14. Looked up from germline, CDR1 is LNHDA and CDR2 is SQIVND (reference sequence). This clonotype was observed at least ten times.

The chain links TRBV19 to TRBJ1-1; TRBD1 matches 7 bases. Sequencing was performed on peripheral blood or thyroid tissue (not recorded which). The clonotype originates from a woman aged 18 to 35 with Graves' hyperthyroidism. For the CDR3, the DNA is TGTGCCATTTCCCGGGTCGGGACAGATGACACTGAAGCTTTCTTT. It yields the protein CAISRVGTDDTEAFF.